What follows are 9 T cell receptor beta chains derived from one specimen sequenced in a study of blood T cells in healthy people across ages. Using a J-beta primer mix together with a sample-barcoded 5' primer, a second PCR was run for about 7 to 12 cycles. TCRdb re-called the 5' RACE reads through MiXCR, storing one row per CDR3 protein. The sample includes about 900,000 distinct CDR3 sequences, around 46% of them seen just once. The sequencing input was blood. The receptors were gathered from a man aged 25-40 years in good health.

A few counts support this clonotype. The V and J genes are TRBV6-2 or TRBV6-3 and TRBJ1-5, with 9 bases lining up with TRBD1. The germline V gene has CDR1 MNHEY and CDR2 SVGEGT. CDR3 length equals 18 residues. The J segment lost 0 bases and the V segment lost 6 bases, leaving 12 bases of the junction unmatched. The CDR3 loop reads CASRSGQGLGYSNQPQHF. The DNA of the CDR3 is TGTGCCAGCAGATCTGGACAGGGGCTGGGATATAGCAATCAGCCCCAGCATTTT.

CDR3 nucleotides: TGTGCCAGCGCCGACAGGGAAGAGACCCAGTACTTC. Translated: CASADREETQYF. The chain joins TRBV6-2 or TRBV6-3 to TRBJ2-5; TRBD1 agrees at 7 bases. Germline V gene sequence: CDR1 MNHEY, CDR2 SVGEGT. This CDR3 is 12 amino acids long. V was pared by 8 bases and J by 3 bases, with 3 bases of the junction left unmatched.

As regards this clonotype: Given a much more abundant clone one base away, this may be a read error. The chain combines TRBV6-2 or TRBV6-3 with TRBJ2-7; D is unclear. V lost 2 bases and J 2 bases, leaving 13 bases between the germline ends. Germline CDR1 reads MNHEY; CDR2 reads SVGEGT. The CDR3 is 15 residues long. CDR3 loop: CASSYAIVTTYEQYF. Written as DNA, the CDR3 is TGTGCCAGCAGTTACGCGATTGTCACAACCTACGAGCAGTACTTC.

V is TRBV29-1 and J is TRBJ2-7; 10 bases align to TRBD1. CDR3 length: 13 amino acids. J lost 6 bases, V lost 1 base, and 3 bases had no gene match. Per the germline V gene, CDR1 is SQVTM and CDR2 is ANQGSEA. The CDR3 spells CSVEGRTGGEQYF. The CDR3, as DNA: TGCAGCGTTGAAGGGAGGACAGGGGGCGAGCAGTACTTC.

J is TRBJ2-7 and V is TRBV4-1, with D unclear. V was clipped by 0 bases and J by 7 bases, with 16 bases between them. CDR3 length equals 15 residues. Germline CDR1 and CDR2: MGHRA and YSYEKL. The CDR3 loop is CASSQEERTSDEQYF. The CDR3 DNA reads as TGCGCCAGCAGCCAAGAGGAACGGACCTCCGATGAGCAGTACTTC.

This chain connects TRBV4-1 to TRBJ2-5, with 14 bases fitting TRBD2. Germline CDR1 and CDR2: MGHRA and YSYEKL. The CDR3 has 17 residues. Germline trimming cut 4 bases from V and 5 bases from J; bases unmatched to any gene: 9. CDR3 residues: CASSRRLAGGIDETQYF. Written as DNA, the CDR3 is TGCGCCAGCAGCCGAAGACTAGCGGGGGGGATCGATGAGACCCAGTACTTC.

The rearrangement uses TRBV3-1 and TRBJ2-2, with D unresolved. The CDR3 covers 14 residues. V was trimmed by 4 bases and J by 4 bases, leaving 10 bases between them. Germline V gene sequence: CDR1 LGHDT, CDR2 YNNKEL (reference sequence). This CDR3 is CASSPAVGTGELFF. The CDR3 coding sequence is TGTGCCAGCAGCCCTGCGGTGGGCACCGGGGAGCTGTTTTTT.

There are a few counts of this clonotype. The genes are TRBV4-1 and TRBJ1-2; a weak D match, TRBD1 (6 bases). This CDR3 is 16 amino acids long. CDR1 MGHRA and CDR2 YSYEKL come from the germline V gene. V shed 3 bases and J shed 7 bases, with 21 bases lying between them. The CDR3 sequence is CASSQVGQLPRTGYTF. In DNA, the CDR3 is TGCGCCAGCAGCCAGGTTGGACAGCTCCCAAGGACTGGCTACACCTTC.

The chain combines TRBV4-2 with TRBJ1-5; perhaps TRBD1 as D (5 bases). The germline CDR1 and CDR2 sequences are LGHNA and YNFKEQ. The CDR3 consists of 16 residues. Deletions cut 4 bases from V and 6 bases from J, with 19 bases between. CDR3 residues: CASSRDLGAGSQPQHF. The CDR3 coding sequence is TGTGCCAGCAGCCGAGATCTCGGGGCGGGAAGTCAGCCCCAGCATTTT.